This T cell receptor (beta chain) was profiled in a study of OX40 agonist ivuxolimab in advanced cancers. For the study at large: The study enrolled dose-escalation patients with hepatocellular carcinoma, melanoma, renal cell or head and neck cancer.

For this clone: Its target is unknown.

Findings of the study overall: Nonresponders included some who also had low normalized T-cell clonal expansion. There was clonal expansion of CD4+ and CD8+ blood T cells by week 6 at 0.1 to 3.0 mg/kg.

Sequencing was performed with immunoSEQ multiplex PCR; in TCRdb, only in-frame clones are kept and a portion is missing. The table lists 76,000 or so clones, over 75% of them singletons. The CDR3 sequence is 15 residues long. V was cut by 5 bases and J by 0 bases, with 11 bases left in between. CDR1 and CDR2 (germline): SGHTA, FQGTGA. This receptor was taken from an adult with an advanced solid tumor such as melanoma, head and neck, liver or kidney cancer. The sample in question was CD4+ or CD8+ T cells sorted from blood, obtained in a trial of the OX40 agonist ivuxolimab. This chain uses TRBV7-3 with TRBJ2-1; possible D gene TRBD2, 5 bases. CDR3 region: CASSPTRSSYNEQFF. CDR3 DNA sequence: TGTGCCAGCAGCCCCACTAGGAGCTCCTACAATGAGCAGTTCTTC.